The 31 T cell receptor beta chains reported below all come from one sample, sequenced in a study of vaccination effects on CD4 cells after COVID-19. Profiled with immunoSEQ multiplex PCR; TCRdb holds only in-frame clones, not every one. This table has 40,000 or so clones, about four fifths appearing once. Antigen specificity for these receptors is unknown. Isolating CD4+ T cells followed approximately 11 days of culture. Material: CD4+ T cells from PBMCs cultured without peptide, obtained before COVID-19 vaccination. The receptors come from a human donor who received a COVID-19 vaccine.

This clone was recorded only once. This chain connects TRBV28 to TRBJ2-7, with D possibly TRBD1 on 6 matching bases. The V and J ends lost 3 bases and 3 bases respectively, with 15 bases between them. CDR1 is MDHEN, CDR2 SYDVKM, per germline. The CDR3 totals 15 residues. The CDR3 DNA reads TGTGCCAGCAGTTTTGGGGGCACAACGAGCTACGAGCAGTACGTC. This sequence encodes CASSFGGTTSYEQYV.

The V and J genes are TRBV5-1 and TRBJ1-5, with D perhaps matching TRBD1 (6 bases). Germline assignment: CDR1 SGHRS and CDR2 YFSETQ. CDR3 length equals 15 residues. Trimming removed 4 bases at V and 5 bases at J, with 16 bases between. Here the CDR3 DNA reads TGCGCCAGCAGCCCAATACCAGGGGCAGATCAGCCCCAGCATTTT. Translating it yields CASSPIPGADQPQHF.

This clone has just one count. This chain joins TRBV28 and TRBJ1-5; 7 nucleotides align to TRBD1. V lost 6 bases and J lost 5; bases outside the gene matches: 10. CDR3 size: 15 residues. Per germline, CDR1 MDHEN and CDR2 SYDVKM. CDR3 nucleotide sequence: TGTGCCAGCAGGGACCTCGACAGGGTGGATCAGCCCCAGCATTTT. It is translated as CASRDLDRVDQPQHF.

The CDR3 here is CASSSETGRNEQFF. CDR3 nucleotide sequence: TGTGCCAGCTCCTCGGAGACAGGTCGGAATGAGCAGTTCTTC. The chain is built from TRBV18 and TRBJ2-1; weak D call: TRBD1 (6 bases). The V gene lost 6 bases and the J gene lost 7 bases, with 16 bases spanning the gap. Germline lookup yields CDR1 KGHSH and CDR2 LQKENI. This CDR3 comprises 14 residues.

This chain links TRBV3-1 (or the pseudogene TRBV3-2) with TRBJ2-5; 10 nucleotides match TRBD2. Germline assignment: CDR1 LGHDT and CDR2 YNNKEL (reference sequence). The V and J ends lost 4 bases and 7 bases, in that order; junction bases with no gene match: 6. The CDR3 spans 14 residues. CDR3 residues: CASSPGTSEGTQYF. For the CDR3, the DNA is TGTGCCAGCAGCCCAGGGACTAGCGAGGGGACCCAGTACTTC.

The chain is built from TRBV7-3 and TRBJ2-2, with D unresolved. Deletions cut 0 bases from V and 6 bases from J, with 11 bases between. The V gene's germline CDR1 is SGHTA and CDR2 FQGTGA. The CDR3 loop spans 15 amino acids. DNA of the CDR3: TGTGCCAGCAGCTTAACGAGGTCCGTCTCCGGGGAGCTGTTTTTT. Its translation: CASSLTRSVSGELFF.

CDR3 bases: TGTGCCAGTAGAAAAGACAGATTCCGCTATCAGCCCCAGCATTTT. Its translation is CASRKDRFRYQPQHF. The chain couples TRBV19 to TRBJ1-5, with D tentatively TRBD1 (5 bases). Germline V gives CDR1 LNHDA, CDR2 SQIVND (reference sequence). The CDR3 has 15 residues. V lost 6 bases and J lost 5, with 17 bases in between.

The chain joins TRBV25-1 to TRBJ1-2; 7 bases agree with TRBD1. The V segment lost 3 bases and the J segment 5 bases; nucleotides outside the gene matches: 6. CDR3 length: 14 residues. CDR1 is MGHDK, CDR2 SYGVNS, per germline. This CDR3 reads CASSETGKIYGYTF. CDR3 DNA sequence: TGTGCCAGCAGTGAGACAGGGAAAATTTATGGCTACACCTTC.

This clone appeared once. This sequence joins TRBV10-2 and TRBJ2-1; weak D call: TRBD2 (5 bases). The V end was cut by 1 base, the J end by 7 bases, with 11 bases between. Per germline, CDR1 WSHSY and CDR2 SAAADI. CDR3 length: 14 amino acids. CDR3 nucleotides: TGCGCCAGCAGTGAGTTCCCGGGAAGGAATGAGCAGTTCTTC. It is translated as CASSEFPGRNEQFF.

This chain joins TRBV19 and TRBJ2-1; maybe TRBD2 (7 bases). Trimming removed 1 base at V and 1 base at J, with 14 bases between. The CDR3 spans 17 residues. Looked up from germline, CDR1 is LNHDA and CDR2 is SQIVND (reference sequence). This CDR3 reads CASSIAQGRGSYNEQFF. In DNA, the CDR3 is TGTGCCAGTAGTATAGCCCAGGGGCGGGGGTCCTACAATGAGCAGTTCTTC.

The chain employs TRBV4-3 and TRBJ1-5; D perhaps matches TRBD1 (6 bases). Per the germline V gene, CDR1 is LGHNA and CDR2 is YSLEER. CDR3 length: 14 residues. V shed 1 base and J shed 4 bases, with 8 bases lying between them. CDR3 in DNA: TGCGCCAGCAGCCAAGGCCAGGGGAATCAGCCCCAGCATTTT. It translates to CASSQGQGNQPQHF.

V and J are TRBV6-5 and TRBJ2-4; D might be TRBD1 or TRBD2, each matching 5 bases. The CDR3 runs 13 residues. Germline V gene data show CDR1 as MNHEY and CDR2 as SVGAGI. The germline V and J ends were trimmed by 2 bases and 9 bases, with 11 bases remaining between them. Written as DNA, the CDR3 is TGTGCCAGCAGTTACGAAGTTGGGGGCATTCAGTACTTC. Its translation: CASSYEVGGIQYF.

V and J are TRBV7-8 and TRBJ2-2; no clear D. V lost 0 bases and J lost 1, with 12 bases in between. The CDR3 is made up of 17 amino acids. The germline gives CDR1 SGHVS, CDR2 FQNEAQ. CDR3 DNA sequence: TGTGCCAGCAGCTTAGCGCTTAACAGTTGGAACACCGGGGAGCTGTTTTTT. This encodes CASSLALNSWNTGELFF.

This rearrangement joins TRBV5-1 to TRBJ2-1; the match to TRBD2 covers 9 bases. Germline loops: CDR1 SGHRS, CDR2 YFSETQ. J lost 1 base, V lost 0 bases, and 2 bases had no gene match. This CDR3 contains 16 residues. This chain's CDR3 is CASSLGAGGSYNEQFF. CDR3 bases: TGCGCCAGCAGCTTGGGGGCGGGGGGGTCCTACAATGAGCAGTTCTTC.

In regard to this clone: This CDR3 is missing its conserved last phenylalanine or tryptophan, likely due to a read error. No DNA is shown, since the ends of the CDR3 on it are uncertain; the CDR3 is the one TCRdb lists. This rearrangement joins TRBV6-6 to TRBJ1-2. Germline V gene data show CDR1 as MNHNY and CDR2 as SVGAGI (reference sequence). The CDR3 contains 13 residues when both ends are counted. CDR3: CASSYSTLAYTFL.

In DNA, the CDR3 is TGTGCCACCCGAGAGGGCAATGAAAAACTGTTTTTT. It yields the protein CATREGNEKLFF. V usage is TRBV15 and J usage is TRBJ1-4; D not certain. V was cut by 8 bases and J by 5 bases, with 9 bases left in between. Germline V CDR1 and CDR2: LNHNV, YYDKDF (reference sequence). This CDR3 region has 12 residues.

V gene TRBV6-2 or TRBV6-3 combines with J gene TRBJ2-1; D gene ambiguous. V dropped 6 bases and J dropped 8 bases, with 11 bases sitting between them. The CDR3 loop spans 12 amino acids. CDR1 and CDR2 from the germline V gene are MNHEY and SVGEGT. This CDR3 is CASSQVVYEQFF. DNA for the CDR3: TGTGCCAGCAGCCAAGTCGTCTATGAGCAGTTCTTC.

The chain joins TRBV18 to TRBJ1-2, with 8 bases identical to TRBD1. The CDR3 consists of 14 residues. CDR1 is KGHSH and CDR2 is LQKENI in the germline V gene. V dropped 0 bases and J dropped 6; count of bases not matched to a gene: 3. CDR3 nucleotide sequence: TGTGCCAGCTCACCACCGGGACAGGTGGATGGCTACACCTTC. Amino acid sequence: CASSPPGQVDGYTF.

In this sample, this clone turned up a few times. This chain uses TRBV19 with TRBJ2-3; 10 bases are a match to TRBD2. This CDR3 has 14 amino acids. V lost 6 bases, J lost 8 bases, and 8 bases stayed unmatched. Germline CDR1 reads LNHDA; CDR2 reads SQIVND (reference sequence). CDR3 region: CASRESGGAGTQYF. The CDR3 coding sequence is TGTGCCAGTAGGGAGAGCGGGGGGGCCGGTACGCAGTATTTT. Variable domain in full (rest from reference TRBV19 and TRBJ2-3): DGGITQSPKYLFRKEGQNVTLSCEQNLNHDAMYWYRQDPGQGLRLIYYSQIVNDFQKGDIAEGYSVSREKKESFPLTVTSAQKNPTAFYLCASRESGGAGTQYFGPGTRLTVL.

The chain recombines TRBV7-9 with TRBJ1-4; no clear D. V lost 3 bases and J 2 bases, leaving 19 bases between the germline ends. There are 18 residues in the CDR3. Germline CDR1 is SEHNR and CDR2 is FQNEAQ (reference sequence). In DNA, the CDR3 is TGTGCCAGCAGCTTTCCCCGGTCAGCATTTCGGACTAATGAAAAACTGTTTTTT. Translated, it gives CASSFPRSAFRTNEKLFF.

The chain combines TRBV10-2 with TRBJ1-3; TRBD1 is a possible D gene (6 bases). From germline, CDR1 is WSHSY and CDR2 SAAADI. Between the trimmed V and J ends, which lost 6 bases and 1 base, there was a span of 7 bases. This CDR3 region has 13 residues. DNA for the CDR3: TGCGCCAGCAGAACAGGGTCTGGAAACACCATATATTTT. The encoded protein is CASRTGSGNTIYF.

This sequence joins TRBV19 and TRBJ1-6, with D uncertain. The V and J ends lost 7 bases and 0 bases respectively, with 10 bases between them. Germline V lookup: CDR1 LNHDA, CDR2 SQIVND (reference sequence). This CDR3 comprises 15 residues. The CDR3 DNA reads TGTGCCAGTAAGATCGACCACTCCTATAATTCACCCCTCCACTTT. Protein sequence: CASKIDHSYNSPLHF.

The chain has TRBV23-1 and TRBJ2-2; D is unclear. TRBV23-1 is given ORF status, its function remaining uncertain. This CDR3 spans 14 amino acids. V shed 5 bases and J shed 0 bases, with 7 bases lying between them. The CDR3 loop is CASSARTNTGELFF. CDR3 DNA: TGCGCCAGCAGTGCCCGAACGAACACCGGGGAGCTGTTTTTT.

The chain employs TRBV2 and TRBJ1-5; TRBD1 is a possible D gene (5 bases). The CDR3 has 13 residues. Looked up from germline, CDR1 is SNHLY and CDR2 is FYNNEI. Between the trimmed V and J ends, which lost 5 bases and 7 bases, there was a span of 12 bases. DNA for the CDR3: TGTGCCAGCAGTACAACCAGGGACCAGCCCCAGCATTTT. Translated, it gives CASSTTRDQPQHF.

The chain employs TRBV5-1 and TRBJ1-4, with D possibly TRBD1 on 6 matching bases. This CDR3 contains 15 residues. Germline CDR1 reads SGHRS; CDR2 reads YFSETQ. Deletions cut 3 bases from V and 3 bases from J, with 12 bases between. CDR3 in DNA: TGCGCCAGCAGCTGGGGGGGCGCGCCTAATGAAAAACTGTTTTTT. The encoded protein is CASSWGGAPNEKLFF.

This clone was seen a single time. This chain uses TRBV4-3 with TRBJ1-6, with 8 bases aligning to TRBD1. Germline CDR1 and CDR2: LGHNA and YSLEER. Trimming removed 2 bases from V and 7 bases from J; junction bases left unmatched: 7. The CDR3 length is 16 residues. For the CDR3, the DNA is TGCGCCAGCAGCCAAAAAGCGACAGGGGAAAATTCACCCCTCCACTTT. It yields the protein CASSQKATGENSPLHF.

The chain is built from TRBV20-1 and TRBJ2-5, with D hard to call. Germline-derived CDR1 and CDR2 are DFQATT and SNEGSKA (reference sequence). The CDR3 loop spans 11 amino acids. Trimming pared 3 bases from V and 9 bases from J, leaving 11 bases between. The CDR3, as DNA: TGCAGTGCTAGGGGCGTCGGGTCCCAGTACTTC. It is translated as CSARGVGSQYF.

The chain joins TRBV18 to TRBJ2-5; a weak D match, TRBD2 (5 bases). The CDR3 contains 14 residues. Trimming removed 6 bases from V and 2 bases from J, with 13 bases in between. Germline V gene sequence: CDR1 KGHSH, CDR2 LQKENI. The CDR3 nucleotides are TGTGCCAGCTCCCCGGGAATCCAGCAAGAGACCCAGTACTTC. Encoded protein: CASSPGIQQETQYF.

This chain joins TRBV30 and TRBJ2-3; 11 bases map to TRBD2. The germline V gene encodes CDR1 GTSNPN and CDR2 SVGIG (reference sequence). The V and J ends lost 8 bases and 6 bases, in that order; junction bases with no gene match: 7. CDR3 length: 13 amino acids. The CDR3 reads CARTSGGVDTQYF. In nucleotides, the CDR3 is TGTGCCCGTACTAGCGGGGGTGTGGATACGCAGTATTTT.

This chain connects TRBV7-8 to TRBJ1-5; D gene unclear. Looked up from germline, CDR1 is SGHVS and CDR2 is FQNEAQ. The V end was cut by 0 bases, the J end by 0 bases, with 6 bases between. The CDR3 is 15 residues long. The CDR3 region has the DNA TGTGCCAGCAGCTTAGCTTGGAGTAGCAATCAGCCCCAGCATTTT. Protein: CASSLAWSSNQPQHF. Drawing the rest from reference TRBV7-8 and TRBJ1-5, the complete variable domain is GAGVSQSPRYKVAKRGQDVALRCDPISGHVSLFWYQQALGQGPEFLTYFQNEAQLDKSGLPSDRFFAERPEGSVSTLKIQRTQQEDSAVYLCASSLAWSSNQPQHFGDGTRLSIL.

The chain is built from TRBV6-5 and TRBJ2-5, with TRBD2 identical over 8 bases. Trimming cost V 2 bases and J 5 bases; bases outside gene matches: 7. The CDR3 length is 15 residues. Looked up from germline, CDR1 is MNHEY and CDR2 is SVGAGI. Written as DNA, the CDR3 is TGTGCCAGCAGTTACGCCGGGGGGGCGGCGGAGACCCAGTACTTC. Its translation: CASSYAGGAAETQYF.